These T cell receptor beta chains were read from a single sample in a study of blood T cell repertoires in COVID-19. Assay: immunoSEQ multiplex PCR; the TCRdb copy retains only in-frame clones and omits some. Of a few hundred thousand clones in the sample, approximately 87% were seen once. Sequencing used peripheral blood. These receptors all come from a man in his sixties who had recovered from COVID-19. Both conserved end residues are part of each CDR3. The order of the fields is clone size, V gene, J gene, D gene, CDR3 DNA, CDR3 protein. D genes are given only for firm matches. Clone sizes are given selectively: once, few, many, or a class where the clone is expanded.

>-|TRBV7-7|TRBJ2-2|-
TGTGCCAGCAGCCCCAGGGATTCGGGCACCGGGGAGCTGTTTTTT
CASSPRDSGTGELFF
>-|TRBV3-1/TRBV3-2|TRBJ2-7|-
TGTGCCAGCAGCCAAGGACGGGAGCATTGGGTCGAGCAGTACTTC
CASSQGREHWVEQYF
>-|TRBV4-2|TRBJ2-2|TRBD2
TGTGCCAGCAGCCAAGATGCGGGAGTACGTAGCGGGGAGCTGTTTTTT
CASSQDAGVRSGELFF
>-|TRBV6-5|TRBJ2-7|TRBD1
TGTGCCAGCAGTTCCCTAACCGGGACAGGGGGCTACGAGCAGTACTTC
CASSSLTGTGGYEQYF
>-|TRBV12-5|TRBJ2-6|TRBD1
TGTGCTAGTCGGACAGGAGGATCGGCTGGGGCCAACGTCCTGACTTTC
CASRTGGSAGANVLTF
>-|TRBV25-1|TRBJ1-1|TRBD1
TGTGCCAGCAACTCCGCGGGACAGGGGATAACTGAAGCTTTCTTT
CASNSAGQGITEAFF
>once|TRBV9|TRBJ1-6|-
TGTGCCAGCAGCTTGGGGGGGAGTAATTCACCCCTCCACTTT
CASSLGGSNSPLHF
>-|TRBV6-2/TRBV6-3|TRBJ1-4|-
TGTGCCAGCAGCTCCCTCGCGGTCGCAACTAATGAAAAACTGTTTTTT
CASSSLAVATNEKLFF
>-|TRBV9|TRBJ2-1|-
TGTGCCAGCAGCGAAAGGGGGGGCCTCCTAGGGCAGTTCTTC
CASSERGGLLGQFF
>-|TRBV15|TRBJ2-1|-
TGTGCCACCAGCAGAGATAGCGTTGGCCTGGCGAGAAGTGAGCAGTTCTTC
CATSRDSVGLARSEQFF
>-|TRBV6-5|TRBJ1-1|TRBD1
TGTGCCAGTAGGGGACAGGTCCAACCGAACACTGAAGCTTTCTTT
CASRGQVQPNTEAFF
>-|TRBV21-1|TRBJ2-4|-
TGTGCCAGCGTTAGAGGGGGCTCTTCTTTTCGAGCCAAAAACATTCAGTACTTC
CASVRGGSSFRAKNIQYF
>-|TRBV3-1/TRBV3-2|TRBJ2-1|TRBD2
TGTGCCAGCAGCTATAGCGGGAGCTCCTACAATGAGCAGTTCTTC
CASSYSGSSYNEQFF
>-|TRBV10-3|TRBJ1-5|-
TGTGCCATCAGGGACAGTTATAGCAATCAGCCCCAGCATTTT
CAIRDSYSNQPQHF
>-|TRBV12-3/TRBV12-4|TRBJ2-7|-
TGTGCCAGCAGTATCAGAAGTGGCGAGCAGTACTTC
CASSIRSGEQYF
>-|TRBV11-1|TRBJ1-1|TRBD1
TGTGCCAGCAGCATATTCGACAGGGACACTGAAGCTTTCTTT
CASSIFDRDTEAFF
>-|TRBV28|TRBJ1-1|TRBD1
TGTGCCAGCAGCCGCTACAGGGGTAAGACTGAAGCTTTCTTT
CASSRYRGKTEAFF